There are a few counts of the clone carrying this TCR beta chain. The antigen is unknown. The CDR3 totals 15 residues. J was trimmed by 1 base and V by 5 bases; bases with no gene match: 2. Germline V gene data show CDR1 as DFQATT and CDR2 as SNEGSKA (reference sequence). This record comes from a study of vaccination and CD4 T cells after COVID-19. Turning to the study itself: Overlapping peptides covering the spike proteins of SARS-CoV-2, HCoV-NL63, HCoV-OC43 and HCoV-229E were added to stimulate cells.

The treatment is: roughly 10-day PBMC culture with coronavirus spike peptide pools or control peptides (ViraFEST assay). An unexposed donor provided the CD4+ T cells, which were collected before the COVID-19 pandemic (2011-2018). After expanding antigen-specific T cells with peptide pools, ViraFEST sequenced their TCRs. Cultured CD4+ T-cell DNA underwent Oncomine TCR Beta short-read sequencing. MiXCR, applied by TCRdb to the PCR reads, yields one record per CDR3 protein. Of more than 6,500 distinct CDR3 sequences detected, approximately 40% appear once; the ten largest clones hold 40% to 45%. The clonotype originates from a human donor in good health. The sequenced sample was CD4+ T cells from blood, cultured in vitro. V gene TRBV20-1 combines with J gene TRBJ1-6, with TRBD1 identical over 10 bases. CDR3 sequence (DNA): TGCAGTGCTCTGGACAGGGGGTCCTATAATTCACCCCTCCACTTT. It is translated as CSALDRGSYNSPLHF.